The TCR beta chain under discussion was sequenced for a study of cytotoxic CD8 clonotypes in ibrutinib-treated CLL. Across the study: Patients: roughly 11 relapsed/refractory, roughly 15 treatment-naive, fewer than 18 IGHV unmutated. Findings and limits, study-wide: T-cell clonality at baseline went above that of age-matched healthy donors and rose and fell with circulating CD8+ T-cell counts. Treatment saw public clonotypes, which were uncommon, either contract or stay stable.

Researchers set a sequencing depth target of 1 in 200,000 to 1 in 1 million T cells. TCRdb keeps only in-frame clones here, not all; method: immunoSEQ multiplex PCR. The data show some 300,000 clones, roughly 85% seen once. Concerning this clone: Its matching antigen is unknown.

This CDR3 is 14 amino acids long. Germline V gene lookup returns CDR1 SNHLY and CDR2 FYNNEI. J was trimmed by 8 bases and V by 2 bases; bases with no gene match: 3. Specimen: PBMCs, collected before ibrutinib treatment. The sequence came from a human donor with chronic lymphocytic leukemia. The genes are TRBV2 and TRBJ2-3, with 11 bases that match TRBD2. The CDR3 DNA is TGTGCCAGCAGTGAAAGGCTAGCGGGAGGTACGCAGTATTTT. Amino acids: CASSERLAGGTQYF.